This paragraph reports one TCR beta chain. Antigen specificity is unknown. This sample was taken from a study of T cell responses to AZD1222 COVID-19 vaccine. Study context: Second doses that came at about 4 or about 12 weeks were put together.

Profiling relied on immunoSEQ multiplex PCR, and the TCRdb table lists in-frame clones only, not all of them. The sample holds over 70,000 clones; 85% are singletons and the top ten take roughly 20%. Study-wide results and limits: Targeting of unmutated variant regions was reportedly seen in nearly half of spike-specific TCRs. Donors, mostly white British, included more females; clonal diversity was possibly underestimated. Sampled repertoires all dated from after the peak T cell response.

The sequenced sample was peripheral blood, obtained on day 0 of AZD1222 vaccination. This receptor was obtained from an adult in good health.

The CDR3 DNA is TGCGCCAGCAGCGTTAGCACAGATACGCAGTATTTT. It codes for CASSVSTDTQYF. V is TRBV5-1 and J is TRBJ2-3; D remains unclear. Per the germline V gene, CDR1 is SGHRS and CDR2 is YFSETQ. Trimming took 4 bases from V and 0 from J, leaving 3 bases between them. The CDR3 sequence is 12 residues long. Full variable domain (missing parts from reference TRBV5-1 and TRBJ2-3): KAGVTQTPRYLIKTRGQQVTLSCSPISGHRSVSWYQQTPGQGLQFLFEYFSETQRNKGNFPGRFSGRQFSNSRSEMNVSTLELGDSALYLCASSVSTDTQYFGPGTRLTVL.